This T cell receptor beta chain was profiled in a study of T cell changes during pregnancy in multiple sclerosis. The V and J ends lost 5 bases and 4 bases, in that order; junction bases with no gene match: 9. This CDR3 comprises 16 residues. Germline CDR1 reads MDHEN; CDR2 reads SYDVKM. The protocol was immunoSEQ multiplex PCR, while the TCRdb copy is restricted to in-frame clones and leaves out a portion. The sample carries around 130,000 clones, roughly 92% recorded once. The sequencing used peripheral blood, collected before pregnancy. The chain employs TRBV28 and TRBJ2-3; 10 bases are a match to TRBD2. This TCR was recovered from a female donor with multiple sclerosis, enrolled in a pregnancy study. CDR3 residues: CASSHQTSGSADTQYF. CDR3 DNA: TGTGCCAGCAGTCATCAGACTAGCGGGTCCGCAGATACGCAGTATTTT. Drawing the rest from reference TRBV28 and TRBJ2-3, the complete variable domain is DVKVTQSSRYLVKRTGEKVFLECVQDMDHENMFWYRQDPGLGLRLIYFSYDVKMKEKGDIPEGYSVSREKKERFSLILESASTNQTSMYLCASSHQTSGSADTQYFGPGTRLTVL.